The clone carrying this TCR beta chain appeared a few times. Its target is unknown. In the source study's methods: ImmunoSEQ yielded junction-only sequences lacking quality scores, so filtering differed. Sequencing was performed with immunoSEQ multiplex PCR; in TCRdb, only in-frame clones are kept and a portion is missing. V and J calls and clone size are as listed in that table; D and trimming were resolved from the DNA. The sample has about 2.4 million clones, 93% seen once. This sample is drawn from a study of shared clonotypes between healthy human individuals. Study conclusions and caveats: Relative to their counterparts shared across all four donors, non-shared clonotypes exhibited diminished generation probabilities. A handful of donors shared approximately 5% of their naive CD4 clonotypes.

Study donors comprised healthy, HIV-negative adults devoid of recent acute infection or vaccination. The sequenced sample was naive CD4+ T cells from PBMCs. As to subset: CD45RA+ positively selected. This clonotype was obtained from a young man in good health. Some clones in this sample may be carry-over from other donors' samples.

CDR3 sequence reads: CASSQDLLSGDGYTF. The CDR3 bases are TGTGCCAGCAGCCAAGATCTCCTGTCAGGGGACGGCTACACCTTC. This chain links TRBV4-2 with TRBJ1-2; possibly TRBD1 for D (6 bases). Trimming pared 0 bases from V and 8 bases from J, leaving 16 bases between. Germline-derived CDR1 and CDR2 are LGHNA and YNFKEQ. The CDR3 extends over 15 amino acids.